The 17 T cell receptor beta chains presented below share a single source sample, sequenced in a study of blood T cell repertoires in COVID-19. Data came from immunoSEQ multiplex PCR; TCRdb stores just in-frame clones and leaves some out. The data show about 300,000 clones, roughly 89% seen once. Input material: peripheral blood. The receptors were sampled from a man aged 35-49 years with acute or convalescent COVID-19.

This chain uses TRBV23-1 with TRBJ1-1, with D possibly TRBD1 on 5 matching bases. TRBV23-1 is an ORF, with its function uncertain. The CDR3 covers 14 residues. V was pared by 2 bases and J by 1 base, with 8 bases between. The CDR3 DNA reads TGCGCCAGCAGTCAAAACAGGTGGAACACTGAAGCTTTCTTT. The encoded protein is CASSQNRWNTEAFF.

The CDR3 sequence: CASSKSGQGAGSEQFF. The CDR3 DNA sequence: TGTGCCAGCAGCAAGTCCGGACAGGGGGCTGGGAGTGAGCAGTTCTTC. The chain combines TRBV21-1 with TRBJ2-1; the table's TRBD1 call for D was not verified on the DNA. TRBV21-1 is noted as a pseudogene. This CDR3 comprises 16 residues.

The genes are TRBV9 and TRBJ1-2; maybe TRBD1 (6 bases). This CDR3 comprises 13 residues. V lost 3 bases, J lost 4 bases, and 10 bases lay in between. Germline V CDR1 and CDR2: SGDLS, YYNGEE. In DNA, the CDR3 is TGTGCCAGCAGCGCGGACAGTACCTATGGCTACACCTTC. This encodes CASSADSTYGYTF.

The gene calls are TRBV7-2 and TRBJ1-1, with D uncertain. V lost 3 bases, J lost 3 bases, and 5 bases lay in between. Germline values: CDR1 SGHTA, CDR2 FQGNSA. This CDR3 has 12 residues. Here the CDR3 DNA reads TGTGCCAGCAGCTTCCTCGACACTGAAGCTTTCTTT. It codes for CASSFLDTEAFF.

The chain recombines TRBV10-1 with TRBJ1-1, with unresolved D. With 3 bases removed from V and 1 base from J, the gap between germline ends came to 6 bases. Germline-derived CDR1 and CDR2 are WNHNN and SYGVQD (reference sequence). CDR3 length equals 13 residues. The chain's CDR3 is CASSEQQNTEAFF. For the CDR3, the DNA is TGCGCCAGCAGTGAACAACAGAACACTGAAGCTTTCTTT.

The genes are TRBV18 and TRBJ1-1, with TRBD1 identical over 7 bases. Germline lookup yields CDR1 KGHSH and CDR2 LQKENI. This CDR3 contains 16 residues. V was pared by 3 bases and J by 0 bases, with 7 bases of the junction left unmatched. Here the CDR3 reads CASSPGQIFMNTEAFF. Here the CDR3 DNA reads TGTGCCAGCTCACCGGGACAGATCTTTATGAACACTGAAGCTTTCTTT.

V and J are TRBV3-1 (or the pseudogene TRBV3-2) and TRBJ2-3; TRBD2 matches 13 bases. The CDR3 runs to 14 residues. Germline V gene data show CDR1 as LGHDT and CDR2 as YNNKEL (reference sequence). With 6 bases clipped from V and 6 bases from J, the junction kept 3 bases outside the gene matches. The CDR3 sequence is CASRSLAGGDTQYF. For the CDR3, the DNA is TGTGCCAGCAGATCACTAGCGGGGGGGGATACGCAGTATTTT.

This clone was observed once. The rearrangement uses TRBV15 and TRBJ2-2, with TRBD1 identical over 7 bases. Germline V gene lookup returns CDR1 LNHNV and CDR2 YYDKDF (reference sequence). V lost 5 bases, J lost 5 bases, and 11 bases stayed unmatched. The CDR3 covers 16 residues. The CDR3, as DNA: TGTGCCACCAGCTATCGGACAGGCAGGGGAACCGGGGAGCTGTTTTTT. Translated, it gives CATSYRTGRGTGELFF.

This chain links TRBV6-5 with TRBJ1-1, with 7 bases that match TRBD1. Germline assignment: CDR1 MNHEY and CDR2 SVGAGI. J gave up 3 bases and V 7 bases, and 11 bases lay outside the gene matches. The CDR3 loop spans 15 amino acids. The CDR3 reads CASTPAPQGDTEAFF. The CDR3 DNA is TGTGCCAGCACCCCCGCCCCCCAGGGGGACACTGAAGCTTTCTTT.

The chain links TRBV7-8 to TRBJ1-5; 7 bases agree with TRBD1. The V gene end was trimmed by 5 bases and the J gene end by 2 bases; junction bases not matched to a gene: 3. The CDR3 is 14 residues long. The germline CDR1 and CDR2 sequences are SGHVS and FQNEAQ. The CDR3 loop reads CASSPGTGNQPQHF. The CDR3 DNA is TGTGCCAGCAGCCCGGGGACAGGCAATCAGCCCCAGCATTTT.

The chain recombines TRBV11-3 with TRBJ2-1, with D possibly matching TRBD1 (6 bases). The CDR3 has 15 residues. Germline V lookup: CDR1 SGHNT, CDR2 YENEEA. V was trimmed by 5 bases and J by 3 bases, leaving 14 bases between them. This CDR3 is CASSPTGTDYNEQFF. The CDR3, as DNA: TGTGCCAGCAGCCCTACAGGGACCGACTACAATGAGCAGTTCTTC.

V usage is TRBV12-5 and J usage is TRBJ2-4; the D gene is possibly TRBD1 (5 bases). The CDR3 spans 13 residues. CDR1 is LGHNT and CDR2 is FRNRAP in the germline V gene. V lost 2 bases and J 8 bases, leaving 10 bases between the germline ends. The CDR3 coding sequence is TGTGCTAGTGGTTTGAGGCAGGGTGACATTCAGTACTTC. Protein product: CASGLRQGDIQYF.

The CDR3 loop reads CASTGQGLMNTEAFF. DNA for the CDR3: TGTGCCAGCACTGGACAGGGTTTAATGAACACTGAAGCTTTCTTT. The rearrangement joins TRBV2 to TRBJ1-1; 8 bases agree with TRBD1. V dropped 7 bases and J dropped 0; count of bases not matched to a gene: 7. Germline CDR1 SNHLY, CDR2 FYNNEI. This CDR3 region has 15 residues.

In its sample, this clone was seen a few times. The chain links TRBV18 to TRBJ2-5; the match to TRBD2 covers 9 bases. V was pared by 6 bases and J by 1 base, with 9 bases of the junction left unmatched. The CDR3 covers 16 residues. Germline CDR1 and CDR2: KGHSH and LQKENI. The CDR3 DNA sequence: TGTGCCAGCTCCCCGAAGGGGCGGGGGGGCCAAGAGACCCAGTACTTC. Translated: CASSPKGRGGQETQYF. The full variable domain, in which reference TRBV18 and TRBJ2-5 provide the parts outside the CDR3, is NAGVMQNPRHLVRRRGQEARLRCSPMKGHSHVYWYRQLPEEGLKFMVYLQKENIIDESGMPKERFSAEFPKEGPSILRIQQVVRGDSAAYFCASSPKGRGGQETQYFGPGTRLLVL.

The V call is TRBV9, the J call TRBJ2-3, with 9 bases aligning to TRBD2. From germline, CDR1 is SGDLS and CDR2 YYNGEE. This CDR3 is 17 amino acids long. The ends lost 3 bases at V and 0 bases at J; junction bases unmatched: 8. The CDR3 region is CASSAASGATSTDTQYF. DNA of the CDR3: TGTGCCAGCAGCGCAGCTAGCGGGGCAACTAGCACAGATACGCAGTATTTT.

The rearrangement uses TRBV6-5 and TRBJ1-5; the D gene is possibly TRBD1 (5 bases). The V gene lost 7 bases and the J gene lost 2 bases, with 12 bases spanning the gap. This CDR3 contains 14 residues. Germline V gene sequence: CDR1 MNHEY, CDR2 SVGAGI. In DNA form, the CDR3 reads TGTGCCAGCACCACAGGAACAGGCAATCAGCCCCAGCATTTT. Residues: CASTTGTGNQPQHF.

J is TRBJ1-5 and V is TRBV20-1; a weak D match, TRBD1 (6 bases). Germline V gives CDR1 DFQATT, CDR2 SNEGSKA (reference sequence). The CDR3 contains 10 residues. The CDR3, as DNA: TGCAGATACAGGGTTAAAGCCCAGCATTTT. Translation: CRYRVKAQHF.